This TCR beta chain was recorded in a study of blood T cell repertoires in COVID-19. Per the germline V gene, CDR1 is SGHTA and CDR2 is FQGNSA. V lost 8 bases to trimming and J lost 3 bases, with 11 bases between them. This CDR3 is 13 amino acids long. Produced via immunoSEQ multiplex PCR; TCRdb's table is partial and in-frame only. The sample shows hundreds of thousands of clones, 75% to 90% of them seen only once. Sequenced input: PBMCs or T cells enriched from blood (not recorded which). The TCR comes from a man in his forties or fifties who had recovered from COVID-19. The chain joins TRBV7-2 to TRBJ1-5, with a weak D call TRBD1 (5 bases). CDR3 DNA: TGTGCCAGCCGAAAGGACACCAATCAGCCCCAGCATTTT. The encoded protein is CASRKDTNQPQHF.